The 7 T cell receptor beta chains reported below all come from one sample, sequenced in a study of T cells in Graves' hyperthyroidism and ophthalmopathy (dated by TCRdb to the late 2010s). The protocol used for the library was multiplex PCR. Instrument on record: Illumina HiSeq 2000. The TCR beta CDR3 regions were amplified from the RNA transcripts. The TCR CDR3 was subjected to a first round of RT-PCR using the HTBI primer set and the Qiagen OneStep RT-PCR kit. The public reads were reprocessed in TCRdb via fastp at Q25 and MiXCR, keeping in-frame beta chains. A single entry per CDR3 protein holds the most common genes and DNA from its merged rows. The sample records fewer than 450,000 distinct CDR3 sequences, more than 13% of which are singletons. The top ten clones comprise over 25% of the sample. The sample taken for sequencing was blood. The receptors here all came from a man between 45 and 60 years old with Graves' ophthalmopathy.

The rearrangement links TRBV20-1 to TRBJ1-1; D is uncertain. Germline CDR1 reads DFQATT; CDR2 reads SNEGSKA (reference sequence). The CDR3 contains 16 residues. Trimming removed 1 base from V and 1 base from J, with 16 bases in between. The CDR3: CSARVWLVNKNTEAFF. The DNA for the CDR3 is TGCAGTGCTAGAGTTTGGTTGGTGAACAAGAACACTGAAGCTTTCTTT.

At least ten counts were recorded for this clonotype. The J gene is TRBJ2-3, the V gene TRBV6-1; 11 bases align to TRBD2. V was clipped by 6 bases and J by 12 bases; unmatched bases: 20. The CDR3 is made up of 17 amino acids. The germline V gene has CDR1 MNHNS and CDR2 SASEGT. DNA of the CDR3: TGTGCCAGCAGCGCTCGGGGCAGTAGCGGGAGGGCATACGGCCAGTATTTT. This encodes CASSARGSSGRAYGQYF.

This clonotype was observed many times. This chain joins TRBV2 and TRBJ2-3; 9 bases agree with TRBD2. CDR3 length equals 14 residues. V dropped 6 bases and J dropped 2; count of bases not matched to a gene: 3. CDR1 and CDR2 (germline): SNHLY, FYNNEI. This CDR3 reads CASRTSGNTDTQYF. CDR3 DNA sequence: TGTGCCAGCAGGACTAGCGGTAACACAGATACGCAGTATTTT.

This clonotype was observed at least ten times. This chain links TRBV6-1 with TRBJ2-3; D gene uncertain. V gave up 8 bases and J gave up 5 bases, with 8 bases separating them. Germline CDR1 and CDR2: MNHNS and SASEGT. The CDR3 has 11 residues. CDR3 sequence: CASRQRDTQYF. The CDR3 bases are TGTGCCAGCCGTCAACGAGATACGCAGTATTTT.

This clonotype was picked up a small number of times. This chain links TRBV28 with TRBJ2-2; weak D call: TRBD1 (5 bases). This CDR3 is built from 17 residues. Germline CDR1 and CDR2: MDHEN and SYDVKM. V lost 3 bases, J lost 2 bases, and 16 bases lay in between. The CDR3 DNA reads as TGTGCCAGCAGTTTGAGCTGGTCCAGGGCCAACACCGGGGAGCTGTTTTTT. Translated: CASSLSWSRANTGELFF.

About this clonotype: At one boundary the junction diverges from the germline segment, which might be a read error. The genes are TRBV6-2 or TRBV6-3 and TRBJ2-1; 9 positions agree with TRBD1. The CDR3 is 15 amino acids. CDR1 MNHEY and CDR2 SVGEGT come from the germline V gene. CDR3 sequence: CASKSRTGDLNEQFF. As DNA, the CDR3 is TGCGCCAGCAAGTCCCGGACAGGGGATCTGAATGAGCAGTTCTTC.

This CDR3 reads CSARRDRTEAFF. The CDR3 DNA is TGCAGCGCGCGCAGGGACCGGACTGAAGCTTTCTTT. This chain connects TRBV29-1 to TRBJ1-1, with D possibly TRBD1 on 5 matching bases. CDR3 length equals 12 residues. CDR1 is SQVTM, CDR2 ANQGSEA, per germline. Trimming shortened V by 7 bases and J by 5 bases, and 14 bases separated the two germline ends.